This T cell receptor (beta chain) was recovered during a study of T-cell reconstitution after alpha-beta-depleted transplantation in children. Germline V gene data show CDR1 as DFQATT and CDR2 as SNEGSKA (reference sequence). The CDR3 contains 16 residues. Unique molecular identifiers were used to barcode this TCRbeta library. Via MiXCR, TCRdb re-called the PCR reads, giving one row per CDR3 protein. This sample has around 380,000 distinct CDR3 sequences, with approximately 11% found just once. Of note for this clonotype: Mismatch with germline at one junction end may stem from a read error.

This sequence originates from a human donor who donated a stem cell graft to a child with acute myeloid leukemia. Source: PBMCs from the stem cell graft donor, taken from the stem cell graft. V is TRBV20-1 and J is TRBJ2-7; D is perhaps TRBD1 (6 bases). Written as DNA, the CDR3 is TGCTGTGCTACCAGACAGGAGGATTCTCTTACCTACGAGCAGTACTTC. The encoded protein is CCATRQEDSLTYEQYF.